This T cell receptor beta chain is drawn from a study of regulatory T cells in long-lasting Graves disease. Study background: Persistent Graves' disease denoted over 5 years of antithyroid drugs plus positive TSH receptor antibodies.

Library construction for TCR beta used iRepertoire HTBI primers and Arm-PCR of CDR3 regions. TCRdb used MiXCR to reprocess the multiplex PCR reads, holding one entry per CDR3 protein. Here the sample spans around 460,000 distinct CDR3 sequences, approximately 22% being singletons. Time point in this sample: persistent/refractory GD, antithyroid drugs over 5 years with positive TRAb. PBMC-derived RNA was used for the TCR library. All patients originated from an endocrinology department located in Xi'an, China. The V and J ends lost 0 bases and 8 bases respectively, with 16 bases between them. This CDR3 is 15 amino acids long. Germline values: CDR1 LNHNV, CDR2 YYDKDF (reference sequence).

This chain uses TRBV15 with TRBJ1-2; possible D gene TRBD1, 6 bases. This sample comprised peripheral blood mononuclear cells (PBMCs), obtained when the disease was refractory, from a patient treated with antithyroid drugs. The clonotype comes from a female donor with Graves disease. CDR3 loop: CATSRENGGPGGYTF. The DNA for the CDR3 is TGTGCCACCAGCAGAGAAAACGGGGGGCCGGGGGGCTACACCTTC.